Included here is one TCR beta chain sequence, with context. This clonotype was found a few times. Its antigen is not yet known. Per-base quality was not reported, and no clone a single base away is much larger than it. Stable Graves' hyperthyroidism was defined as no progression to ophthalmopathy during 18 months of follow-up. Hyperthyroidism patients were newly diagnosed, had a disease duration of under 2 months, and were aged 18 to 65 years. Any patient with an uncontrolled infection, another autoimmune disease, pregnancy or lactation was excluded. Diagnoses were based on clinical symptoms, serum thyroxine and TRAb, thyroid ultrasound and orbital computed tomography. PBMCs were isolated from roughly 10 ml of fresh peripheral blood by Ficoll-Paque density gradient centrifugation. Total RNA was extracted using Trizol reagent, and RNA quality was assessed on an Agilent 2100 Bioanalyzer. Amplification of TCR beta CDR3 regions was carried out from RNA transcripts. The first round of RT-PCR for the TCR CDR3 was performed with the HTBI primer set and the Qiagen OneStep RT-PCR kit. Libraries were constructed in a second round of multiplex PCR, after which size selection and purification were performed. Libraries were sequenced paired-end with 100 bp reads on an Illumina HiSeq2000. The authors processed their data as follows. SOAPnuke was used to process the raw data, removing reads that contained adapters or uncalled bases, had a mean Phred below 15, or lacked an exact match to the constant primer or identifier. COPE v1.2.5 was used to merge the high-quality paired reads, and each unique nucleotide sequence was defined as a clonotype. Clonotypes were aligned to IMGT TRBV, TRBD and TRBJ reference segments using MiTCR v1.1. The analysis was restricted to V-J combinations with a frequency above 0.0001, which together covered just over 98% of the repertoires. A TCS score was defined as the ratio between F50 (clonal expansion) and ExV (chaos), using BLOSUM62-based TCRdist between CDR3 peptides within each V-J. Welch's t-statistics and random forest reduced 450 to 600 V-J features to roughly 13, which were used in a naive Bayes classifier (R e1071). TCRdb ran its own pipeline on the public reads, namely fastp trimming at Q25 and MiXCR clone calling, and kept in-frame beta chains. Rows are unified per CDR3 protein, each entry keeping the most common DNA and genes. TCRdb's processing, not the authors' own work, is the source of the V and J calls. The sample includes 250,000 to 350,000 distinct CDR3 sequences, with roughly 17% observed a single time. The ten largest account for approximately 35% of the sample.

The entry originates in a study of T cells in Graves' hyperthyroidism and ophthalmopathy (dated by TCRdb to 2018 to 2020). With regard to the full study: Peripheral blood was sampled at the time of initial diagnosis, prior to any treatment. After sampling, hyperthyroidism patients received methimazole starting at 30 mg daily, and ophthalmopathy patients received high-dose intravenous methylprednisolone. The study also compared thyroid tissue and blood T-cell repertoires from five or six Graves' hyperthyroidism patients. A discovery cohort of approximately 97 patients, roughly 43 with Graves' ophthalmopathy and 55 to 60 with stable Graves' hyperthyroidism, was used to find distinguishing TCR V-J signatures. Prospective prediction of ophthalmopathy was tested in an independent validation cohort of some 19 hyperthyroidism patients and 17 patients who later progressed to ophthalmopathy. The paper reports TCR Vbeta CDR3 sequencing of over 130 peripheral blood samples: some 41 ophthalmopathy, under 80 hyperthyroidism and approximately 17 progressor patients. The roughly 90 discovery patients were divided at random into training and test sets in a 7:3 ratio. Overall results and qualifications from the work: Most expanded thyroid clonotypes (frequency above 0.001) were also found in blood, which suggests that blood repertoires may mirror thyroid immune responses. In cross-validation, a model built on a 13 V-J signature told ophthalmopathy apart from stable hyperthyroidism with 87.88% sensitivity and roughly 81% specificity, and in testing the same model reached 80%/75%. In validation, the model predicted progression to ophthalmopathy a median of 6.5 months before onset, with approximately 68% sensitivity and almost 75% specificity. No statistical method was used to fix the sample size in advance, and group allocation was not hidden from the investigators.

The TCR originated in a man in his thirties or forties with Graves' hyperthyroidism. Sequenced sample: blood.

The CDR3 reads CASSEIEAGASLGSYNEQFF. The bases are TGTGCCAGCAGTGAGATAGAAGCGGGAGCTAGTCTGGGCTCCTACAATGAGCAGTTCTTC. The rearrangement joined TRBV2 to TRBJ2-1, and 8 junctional nucleotides match TRBD2. Clipping removes 3 bases from V and 0 bases from J, with 16 as the unmatched junction base count. Taken from the germline V gene, the CDR1 and CDR2 loops are SNHLY and FYNNEI. The CDR3 runs 20 residues from the cysteine to the phenylalanine. Only the CDR3 region is kept as DNA, spanning 60 bases read in frame from base 1. Reference TRBV2 and TRBJ2-1 genes cover what lies past the CDR3, so the full variable domain is EPEVTQTPSHQVTQMGQEVILRCVPISNHLYFYWYRQILGQKVEFLVSFYNNEISEKSEIFDDQFSVERPDGSNFTLKIRSTKLEDSAMYFCASSEIEAGASLGSYNEQFFGPGTRLTVL.